This T cell receptor (beta chain) was recovered during a study of cytomegalovirus exposure and HLA in healthy donors. The wider study: Per a later analysis, the approximately 600 first-cohort and some 130 validation repertoires shared one platform.

Germline loops: CDR1 MNHNS, CDR2 SASEGT. V was pared by 0 bases and J by 4 bases, with 13 bases between. This CDR3 region has 16 residues. As for this clone: Antigen unknown.

Regarding the study as a whole: A list of about 180 TCR beta chains associated with cytomegalovirus was given.

TCRdb keeps only in-frame clones here, not all; method: immunoSEQ multiplex PCR. The profile shows about 250,000 clones, about 90% of them singletons. This TCR came from a young man in good health and CMV-seropositive. This sequence joins TRBV6-1 and TRBJ1-3; no reliable D call. The material sequenced was PBMCs. This CDR3 reads CASSEAFRPHGNTIYF. The CDR3 bases are TGTGCCAGCAGTGAAGCGTTTCGACCACACGGAAACACCATATATTTT.